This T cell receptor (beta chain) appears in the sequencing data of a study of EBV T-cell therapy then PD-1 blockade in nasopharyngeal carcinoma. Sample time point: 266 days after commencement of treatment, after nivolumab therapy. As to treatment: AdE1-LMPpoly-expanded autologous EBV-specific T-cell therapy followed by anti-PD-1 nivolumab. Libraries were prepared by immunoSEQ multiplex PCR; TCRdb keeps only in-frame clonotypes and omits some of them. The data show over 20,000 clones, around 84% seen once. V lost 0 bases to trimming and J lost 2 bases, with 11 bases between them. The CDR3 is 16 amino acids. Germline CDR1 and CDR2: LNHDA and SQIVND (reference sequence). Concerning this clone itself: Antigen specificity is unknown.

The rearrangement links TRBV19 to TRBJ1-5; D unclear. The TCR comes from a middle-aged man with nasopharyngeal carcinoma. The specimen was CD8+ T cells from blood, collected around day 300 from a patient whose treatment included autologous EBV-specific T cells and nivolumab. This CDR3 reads CASSIDLDSGNQPQHF. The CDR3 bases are TGTGCCAGTAGTATAGACCTCGATAGTGGCAATCAGCCCCAGCATTTT.